This T cell receptor (beta chain) originates from a study of T cell clones after liver transplantation. Study as a whole: TCRbeta sequencing after a pre-transplant mixed lymphocyte reaction identified graft-donor-reactive clones, later tracked in post-transplant blood. Samples came pre-transplant, pre-randomization before withdrawal, and post-randomization after withdrawal ended.

Only a few counts were recorded for this clone. Its antigen is unknown. Whole-study results and caveats: Post-transplant, graft-donor-reactive CD4 TCRbeta sequences in blood dropped significantly in 5 of 8 subjects. Rather than being deleted, graft donor-reactive T cells may have moved into the graft.

The ends were cut back, 4 bases at V and 5 bases at J, with 22 bases in the middle. The germline gives CDR1 SGHTS, CDR2 YDEGEE. The length of the CDR3 is 16 residues. Method: immunoSEQ multiplex PCR; TCRdb's copy keeps in-frame clones and lacks some. The sample gives 50,000 or so clones, 70% to 75% of which show up once; 8.5% to 10% is in the top ten. This chain connects TRBV5-8 to TRBJ2-7; no clear D gene. The receptor was isolated from a human patient who received a liver transplant. These T cells may partly come from the graft donor. This sample comprised CD4+ T cells from blood, obtained around 52 months after liver transplant. CDR3 region: CASSRSTNTGSDEQYF. The CDR3 coding sequence is TGTGCCAGCAGCCGTTCCACCAACACGGGTTCCGACGAGCAGTACTTC.